The present entry profiles one T cell receptor beta chain with its context. It has no known antigen specificity. No base-level quality is on record; no much larger clone is a single base apart. This entry comes from a study of radiation and T cells in renal cell carcinoma (dated by TCRdb to the early 2020s). General notes on the study: The samples were drawn from a clinical trial, where primary renal cell carcinomas were treated with 15 Gy of stereotactic body radiation therapy and then removed by nephrectomy 4 weeks afterward. In total, roughly 53 samples underwent TCR beta sequencing: some 26 tumors plus 27 peripheral blood samples. A total of 3.5 million to 4.5 million unique CDR3 nucleotide sequences, encoding 2.5 million to 3 million unique CDR3 amino acid sequences, were found across all 50 or so samples.

The time point label for this specimen denotes: baseline pretreatment blood. The treatment or condition label here, explained by the study, means: 15 Gy SBRT to primary tumor, nephrectomy 4 weeks later. Serial peripheral blood from radiation-treated patients was sampled at baseline, 2 weeks and 4 weeks after SBRT to track tumor-enriched clonotypes. Every patient had renal cell carcinoma of clear cell pathology. The QIAamp DNA Blood Mini Kit (Qiagen) was used to prepare genomic DNA for TCR sequencing. The analyses included only samples that passed all quality control checks. Study-wide conclusions, independent of this receptor: Tracking of blood repertoire dynamics stopped at roughly 29 days after treatment, with no follow-up past that point. In blood, the top tumor clonotypes increased from baseline to 2 weeks after radiation and then shrank by 4 weeks, which suggests a temporary expansion of tumor-resident clones. Because pretreatment tumor biopsies were not available, the baseline intratumoral presence of clonotypes could not be determined. The single-armed trial design could not address effects of radiation dose or scheduling on the TCR repertoire.

TCR beta libraries were generated from genomic DNA with the immunoSEQ kit, following the manufacturer's recommendations. For library preparation, a first multiplex PCR was performed with proprietary primers, followed by a second PCR in which unique barcodes were added, and bead cleanups were performed after each round. Each sample batch included a kit-provided positive control reaction and a negative control reaction. The final libraries were assessed on an Agilent 4200 TapeStation D1000 ScreenTape, pooled by volume, and quantified by qPCR. Sequencing was performed on an Illumina NextSeq500 with a MidOutput 150-cycle cartridge, and 156 Read1 and 15 Index1 cycles were run with kit custom primers. The pooled library was loaded at around 1.1 pM, and approximately 19% PhiX control was spiked in. As for how the authors treated the data: Vendor-processed data were analyzed in R, and a clonotype was defined as all T cells sharing the same CDR3 nucleotide sequence. In the clone abundance analyses, frequencies in each sample were normalized to that sample's 10,000 most abundant clones. Public T cell clones, which averaged fewer than five per sample, were removed prior to analysis. Tumor-enriched clonotypes and baseline blood-enriched clonotypes were defined as those with an abundance difference of at least 32-fold between compartments. A beta-binomial differential abundance model was used to identify clonotypes that were expanded or contracted between blood time points. Tumor-blood repertoire similarity was measured with the Baroni-Urbani and Buser coefficient, and group comparisons used two-tailed Wilcoxon tests in R. Not all clones reach the TCRdb copy of this immuneACCESS table, which keeps in-frame sequences only. Checked studies attribute under half of the gap to unresolved V genes and leave the rest unexplained. The D gene and trimming were derived from the DNA, and the V and J assignments and clone size from that table. The sample table contains about 95,000 clones; only one count was recorded for roughly 90% of them. The ten biggest clones cover less than 10% of the sample.

The sample here was blood, taken from a patient whose treatment included radiotherapy and nephrectomy. This clonotype was sampled from a man aged 45-65 years with renal cell carcinoma.

The CDR3 sequence is CSARRAETQYF. The DNA reads as follows: TGCAGTGCCAGAAGGGCGGAGACCCAGTACTTC. The rearrangement combines TRBV20-1 with TRBJ2-5; no D segment can be confidently identified. CDR1 and CDR2, looked up from the germline V gene (reference sequence), are DFQATT and SNEGSKA. The germline ends are 10 bases apart after V is trimmed by 6 bases and J by 5 bases. The cysteine opens and the phenylalanine closes a CDR3 of 11 amino acids. Only the CDR3 portion is preserved as DNA: 33 bases, with reading frame beginning at the first base.